The clone carrying this T cell receptor (beta chain) has more than one count but fewer than ten. Its antigen is unknown. The CDR3 runs 15 residues. CDR1 and CDR2 from the germline V gene are SGHTA and FQGTGA. Trimming shortened V by 5 bases and J by 3 bases, and 13 bases separated the two germline ends. The sample belongs to a study of T cell repertoires in cytomegalovirus infection. Study-level background: Carrying CMV and the relevant HLA type showed in public TCR beta signatures. General observations from the study: CMV-specific TCR beta clonotypes restricted by HLA-C dominated the ex vivo response. There were carriers of CMV plus the relevant HLA, and cumulative public TCR beta family frequency identified them.

Each CDR3 protein gets one entry after TCRdb re-called the reads with MiXCR. The data hold about 460,000 distinct CDR3 sequences, with 11% observed a single time. The TCR sequence derives from a human donor in good health (CMV status not recorded). Some clones in this sample may be carry-over from other donors' samples. The sequencing sample was made of PBMCs. The chain recombines TRBV7-3 with TRBJ2-2, with TRBD2 as a possible D gene (6 bases). This chain's CDR3 is CASSQRLGDTGELFF. In DNA form, the CDR3 reads TGTGCCAGCAGCCAAAGACTAGGGGACACCGGGGAGCTGTTTTTT.